The next 13 T cell receptor beta chains were all read from a single sample in a study of T cells after posttransplantation cyclophosphamide. Profiled with immunoSEQ multiplex PCR; TCRdb holds only in-frame clones, not every one. Singletons are absent from the sample, which has about 24,000 clones. The specimen was PBMCs. The receptors were sampled from a woman aged 55-75 years in good health, CMV-negative, and a related stem cell transplant donor.

The chain joins TRBV6-1 to TRBJ2-5; TRBD1 matches 10 bases. The J call is in doubt because the DNA end fits TRBJ2-7 better. Germline V gene data show CDR1 as MNHNS and CDR2 as SASEGT. This CDR3 comprises 13 residues. The CDR3 spells CASRGTGAYEQYF. For the CDR3, the DNA is TGTGCCAGCAGAGGGACAGGGGCCTACGAGCAGTACTTC.

This clone was detected ten times or more. The V call is TRBV5-5, the J call TRBJ1-6, with TRBD1 matching 7 bases. Germline-derived CDR1 and CDR2 are SGHKS and YYEKEE (reference sequence). This CDR3 has 15 residues. Germline trimming cut 5 bases from V and 10 bases from J; bases unmatched to any gene: 12. CDR3 in DNA: TGTGCCAGCAGTTCAACAGGGGTAATAGGATCACCCCTCCACTTT. It codes for CASSSTGVIGSPLHF. The full variable domain, its missing parts supplied by reference TRBV5-5 and TRBJ1-6, is DAGVTQSPTHLIKTRGQQVTLRCSPISGHKSVSWYQQVLGQGPQFIFQYYEKEERGRGNFPDRFSARQFPNYSSELNVNALLLGDSALYLCASSSTGVIGSPLHFGNGTRLTVT.

This clone has ten or more counts. The chain has TRBV30 and TRBJ2-2; D not resolved. Trimming left V 4 bases short and J 1 base short, with 10 bases between. This CDR3 comprises 14 residues. Germline V CDR1 and CDR2: GTSNPN, SVGIG (reference sequence). The CDR3 bases are TGTGCCTGGACCCAGGTGGAGAACACCGGGGAGCTGTTTTTT. Amino acid sequence: CAWTQVENTGELFF.

In this sample, this clone turned up a few times. The genes are TRBV21-1 and TRBJ1-1; the table's D call, TRBD1, has no DNA check behind it. TRBV21-1 is tagged as a pseudogene. This CDR3 is 15 amino acids long. The CDR3 is CASSNRRGRCTEAFF. CDR3 coding DNA: TGTGCCAGCAGCAACAGAAGGGGAAGATGCACTGAAGCTTTCTTT.

This clone was counted many times. The J gene is TRBJ2-2, the V gene TRBV11-2, with 7 bases identical to TRBD2. Germline loops: CDR1 SGHAT, CDR2 FQNNGV. Trimming at V came to 6 bases and at J to 7 bases, leaving 11 bases not matched to a gene. This CDR3 spans 15 amino acids. The CDR3 region has the DNA TGTGCCAGCAGTTTGGCGGGAGCCCCGGGCGGGGAGCTGTTTTTT. It codes for CASSLAGAPGGELFF.

This clone was detected many times. The rearrangement links TRBV25-1 to TRBJ1-4; a weak D match, TRBD1 (6 bases). CDR1 is MGHDK, CDR2 SYGVNS, per germline. The length of the CDR3 is 15 residues. Trimming removed 3 bases from V and 4 bases from J, with 12 bases in between. The CDR3 sequence is CASSDPDRYNEKLFF. In DNA form, the CDR3 reads TGTGCCAGCAGTGACCCGGACAGATATAATGAAAAACTGTTTTTT.

This clone has at least ten counts. The chain combines TRBV6-5 with TRBJ1-2, with TRBD1 as a possible D gene (5 bases). The CDR3 is made up of 15 amino acids. Germline CDR1 is MNHEY and CDR2 is SVGAGI. The V end lost 6 bases, the J end lost 10 bases, and 24 bases lay between the germline ends. As DNA, the CDR3 is TGTGCCAGCAGACCTCCGGGACGGCCTCGGGAGAACTACACCTTC. It encodes CASRPPGRPRENYTF.

This clone was found many times. This sequence joins TRBV28 and TRBJ1-2, with 12 bases matching TRBD1. In germline, CDR1 is MDHEN, CDR2 SYDVKM. The V segment lost 8 bases and the J segment 7 bases; nucleotides outside the gene matches: 5. This CDR3 comprises 13 residues. The CDR3 region is CASSGQGAFGYTF. CDR3 sequence (DNA): TGTGCCAGCTCGGGACAGGGGGCGTTTGGCTACACCTTC.

The CDR3 coding sequence is TGCAGCGCCACTGGCCTGTTAGCGGCTTTCTTT. Its protein is CSATGLLAAFF. V and J are TRBV29-1 and TRBJ1-1, with D uncertain. Germline assignment: CDR1 SQVTM and CDR2 ANQGSEA. Trimming shortened V by 7 bases and J by 11 bases, and 17 bases separated the two germline ends. CDR3 length equals 11 residues.

This clone was seen only a few times. V is TRBV19 and J is TRBJ2-5; 11 bases match TRBD2. The length of the CDR3 is 14 residues. Germline assignment: CDR1 LNHDA and CDR2 SQIVND (reference sequence). The J segment lost 4 bases and the V segment lost 5 bases, leaving 3 bases of the junction unmatched. DNA for the CDR3: TGTGCCAGTAGTGCTCTAGCGGGAGGAGAGACCCAGTACTTC. Translation: CASSALAGGETQYF.

The chain has TRBV19 and TRBJ2-3; 7 bases map to TRBD2. V gave up 3 bases and J gave up 2 bases; unmatched junction bases: 11. Germline CDR1 reads LNHDA; CDR2 reads SQIVND (reference sequence). The CDR3 is made up of 17 amino acids. The CDR3 loop is CASSILREGSYTDTQYF. The CDR3 nucleotides are TGTGCCAGTAGTATTTTGAGGGAGGGGAGCTACACAGATACGCAGTATTTT.

This clone was recorded at least ten times. The gene calls are TRBV7-2 and TRBJ1-5; tentative D call: TRBD1 (6 bases). This CDR3 spans 15 amino acids. The germline gives CDR1 SGHTA, CDR2 FQGNSA. V gave up 5 bases and J gave up 6 bases, with 17 bases separating them. CDR3 coding DNA: TGTGCCAGCAGCGTCGTGGGGCAGGGGAGTCAGCCCCAGCATTTT. Encoded protein: CASSVVGQGSQPQHF.

This clone has more than one count but fewer than ten. V gene TRBV28 combines with J gene TRBJ1-2; TRBD1 aligns across 9 bases. CDR3 length equals 15 residues. Per germline, CDR1 MDHEN and CDR2 SYDVKM. With V trimmed by 5 bases and J by 8 bases, 12 bases remained unmatched. CDR3 coding DNA: TGTGCCAGCAGTAATACCGGACAGGGGCTGGGCGGCTACACCTTC. Its translation is CASSNTGQGLGGYTF.